These 26 T cell receptor beta chains share one sample of origin, sequenced in a study of monozygotic twins with cystic fibrosis. Assay used: immunoSEQ multiplex PCR; TCRdb lists only in-frame clones, some missing. The sample carries tens of thousands of clones, roughly nine tenths recorded once. The sequenced material came from blood. Receptors were obtained from a girl aged 2-10 years with cystic fibrosis.

The chain is built from TRBV28 and TRBJ1-2, with D tentatively TRBD1 (6 bases). This CDR3 contains 13 residues. Between the trimmed V and J ends, which lost 6 bases and 8 bases, there was a span of 16 bases. In germline, CDR1 is MDHEN, CDR2 SYDVKM. CDR3 in amino acids: CASRGHERYGYTF. The CDR3 DNA reads TGTGCCAGCAGGGGACATGAACGTTACGGCTACACCTTC.

The V call is TRBV7-9, the J call TRBJ1-2; 9 bases are a match to TRBD1. Germline-derived CDR1 and CDR2 are SEHNR and FQNEAQ (reference sequence). V dropped 5 bases and J dropped 8; count of bases not matched to a gene: 9. CDR3 length: 14 amino acids. CDR3 in amino acids: CASSLLGQGPGYTF. The CDR3 DNA reads TGTGCCAGCAGCCTGCTGGGACAGGGTCCAGGCTACACCTTC.

The chain uses TRBV5-1 and TRBJ1-2; maybe TRBD1 (5 bases). Germline assignment: CDR1 SGHRS and CDR2 YFSETQ. The CDR3 loop spans 19 amino acids. Trimming took 2 bases from V and 5 from J, leaving 28 bases between them. This CDR3 is CASSLGTGGDLLNLYGYTF. CDR3 coding DNA: TGCGCCAGCAGCTTAGGTACGGGGGGAGACCTCCTCAACCTTTATGGCTACACCTTC. Full variable domain (missing parts from reference TRBV5-1 and TRBJ1-2): KAGVTQTPRYLIKTRGQQVTLSCSPISGHRSVSWYQQTPGQGLQFLFEYFSETQRNKGNFPGRFSGRQFSNSRSEMNVSTLELGDSALYLCASSLGTGGDLLNLYGYTFGSGTRLTVV.

The CDR3: CASSPRGGPNYGYTF. The DNA for the CDR3 is TGCGCCAGCAGCCCACGAGGGGGGCCAAACTATGGCTACACCTTC. V and J are TRBV5-1 and TRBJ1-2, with a possible D match to TRBD1 (6 bases). The V gene lost 4 bases and the J gene lost 2 bases, with 15 bases spanning the gap. Per the germline V gene, CDR1 is SGHRS and CDR2 is YFSETQ. The length of the CDR3 is 15 residues. Filled out from reference TRBV5-1 and TRBJ1-2, the complete variable domain reads KAGVTQTPRYLIKTRGQQVTLSCSPISGHRSVSWYQQTPGQGLQFLFEYFSETQRNKGNFPGRFSGRQFSNSRSEMNVSTLELGDSALYLCASSPRGGPNYGYTFGSGTRLTVV.

The J gene is TRBJ2-5, the V gene TRBV5-4; the D gene is possibly TRBD1 (6 bases). This CDR3 region has 14 residues. Germline CDR1 and CDR2: SGHNT and YYREEE (reference sequence). With 4 bases removed from V and 2 bases from J, the gap between germline ends came to 12 bases. The CDR3 reads CASSQTGIQETQYF. The DNA of the CDR3 is TGTGCCAGCAGCCAGACAGGAATACAAGAGACCCAGTACTTC.

The chain links TRBV11-2 to TRBJ2-7; D gene unclear. The CDR3 sequence is 11 residues long. Germline V gene data show CDR1 as SGHAT and CDR2 as FQNNGV. The V and J ends lost 4 bases and 2 bases respectively, with 3 bases between them. CDR3 sequence reads: CASSSTYEQYF. The CDR3 DNA is TGTGCCAGCAGCTCCACCTACGAGCAGTACTTC.

This clone was recorded only once. The genes are TRBV30 and TRBJ1-2; D perhaps matches TRBD1 (5 bases). Germline V gene sequence: CDR1 GTSNPN, CDR2 SVGIG (reference sequence). V was shortened by 0 bases and J by 7 bases, with 21 bases between the two germline ends. The CDR3 runs 16 residues. CDR3 bases: TGTGCCTGGAGTGTCCAGGTGCAGGGAGATGGAGGTGGCTACACCTTC. Its translation: CAWSVQVQGDGGGYTF.

The chain recombines TRBV11-2 with TRBJ2-3; 8 nucleotides agree with TRBD2. V gave up 8 bases and J gave up 6 bases; unmatched junction bases: 1. CDR1 is SGHAT, CDR2 FQNNGV, per germline. CDR3 length: 11 amino acids. The chain's CDR3 is CASAGGDTQYF. The CDR3 DNA is TGTGCCAGCGCGGGGGGCGATACGCAGTATTTT.

The rearrangement links TRBV7-8 to TRBJ2-5, with TRBD2 as a possible D gene (7 bases). The V gene's germline CDR1 is SGHVS and CDR2 FQNEAQ. The CDR3 consists of 18 residues. Trimming stripped 0 bases from V and 1 base from J, with 18 bases between. CDR3 region: CASSLAWGRGASQETQYF. As DNA, the CDR3 is TGTGCCAGCAGCTTAGCCTGGGGACGGGGGGCCTCCCAAGAGACCCAGTACTTC.

The chain combines TRBV2 with TRBJ1-1; D unresolved. CDR1 is SNHLY and CDR2 is FYNNEI in the germline V gene. The CDR3 sequence is 13 residues long. V was shortened by 3 bases and J by 1 base, with 6 bases between the two germline ends. The CDR3, as DNA: TGTGCCAGCAGTGAGGAGGGGAACACTGAAGCTTTCTTT. Translation gives CASSEEGNTEAFF.

The chain employs TRBV29-1 and TRBJ1-1, with D unclear. The CDR3 sequence is 11 residues long. The ends were cut back, 3 bases at V and 7 bases at J, with 9 bases in the middle. Germline lookup yields CDR1 SQVTM and CDR2 ANQGSEA. The CDR3 sequence is CSVDFGLEAFF. The CDR3 DNA reads as TGCAGCGTTGACTTCGGGCTTGAAGCTTTCTTT.

This rearrangement joins TRBV29-1 to TRBJ2-3, with D maybe TRBD2 (6 bases). The germline V gene has CDR1 SQVTM and CDR2 ANQGSEA. The CDR3 extends over 13 amino acids. CDR3 region: CRVGRESLDTQYF. The CDR3 region has the DNA TGCAGGGTAGGACGGGAGTCCCTAGATACGCAGTATTTT.

The V and J genes are TRBV15 and TRBJ1-2; TRBD1 is a possible D gene (6 bases). The CDR3 consists of 13 residues. CDR1 and CDR2 (germline): LNHNV, YYDKDF (reference sequence). The V and J ends lost 5 bases and 2 bases respectively, with 9 bases between them. The CDR3 region is CATSRTGNYGYTF. CDR3 sequence (DNA): TGTGCCACCAGCCGTACAGGGAACTATGGCTACACCTTC.

The chain combines TRBV19 with TRBJ1-6, with D maybe TRBD1 (6 bases). CDR1 is LNHDA, CDR2 SQIVND, per germline (reference sequence). The CDR3 loop spans 17 amino acids. Trimming stripped 5 bases from V and 9 bases from J, with 23 bases between. The DNA of the CDR3 is TGTGCCAGTAGTGCAGAAACCGTACAGGGACGGGGTTCACCCCTCCACTTT. It codes for CASSAETVQGRGSPLHF.

The V and J genes are TRBV9 and TRBJ2-7, with 7 positions matching TRBD2. CDR1 is SGDLS and CDR2 is YYNGEE in the germline V gene. The J segment lost 3 bases and the V segment lost 4 bases, leaving 7 bases of the junction unmatched. The CDR3 covers 14 residues. CDR3 coding DNA: TGTGCCAGCAGCCCTTACCAGCGGGACTACGAGCAGTACTTC. Protein sequence: CASSPYQRDYEQYF. Full variable domain (missing parts from reference TRBV9 and TRBJ2-7): DSGVTQTPKHLITATGQRVTLRCSPRSGDLSVYWYQQSLDQGLQFLIQYYNGEERAKGNILERFSAQQFPDLHSELNLSSLELGDSALYFCASSPYQRDYEQYFGPGTRLTVT.

The chain joins TRBV7-9 to TRBJ2-1, with 9 bases lining up with TRBD1. V shed 5 bases and J 3 bases; nucleotides not matched to a gene: 8. The CDR3 sequence is 16 residues long. From germline, CDR1 is SEHNR and CDR2 FQNEAQ (reference sequence). The CDR3 nucleotides are TGTGCCAGCAGCCCGGCGGAGACAGGGGGCTACAATGAGCAGTTCTTC. Translated: CASSPAETGGYNEQFF.

The V gene is TRBV19, the J gene TRBJ2-3; 7 nucleotides align to TRBD2. J gave up 6 bases and V 7 bases, and 19 bases lay outside the gene matches. The germline CDR1 and CDR2 sequences are LNHDA and SQIVND (reference sequence). The CDR3 has 17 residues. The CDR3 is CASKKGREAQTRDTQYF. In DNA, the CDR3 is TGTGCCAGTAAGAAAGGCCGGGAGGCCCAGACAAGGGATACGCAGTATTTT.

CDR3 sequence (DNA): TGTGCCTGGAGGTACCGGGACTCAAAAACAGATACGCAGTATTTT. This gives the protein CAWRYRDSKTDTQYF. The V and J genes are TRBV30 and TRBJ2-3; perhaps TRBD2 as D (6 bases). Trimming pared 3 bases from V and 3 bases from J, leaving 16 bases between. Germline assignment: CDR1 GTSNPN and CDR2 SVGIG (reference sequence). This CDR3 spans 15 amino acids.

The chain links TRBV29-1 to TRBJ2-1; 7 bases map to TRBD1. In germline, CDR1 is SQVTM, CDR2 ANQGSEA. After removal of 2 bases from V and 5 bases from J, the junction contained 3 bases not matched to a gene. CDR3 length equals 13 residues. CDR3 coding DNA: TGCAGCGTTGAAACAGGGGAAGACAATGAGCAGTTCTTC. Translated, it gives CSVETGEDNEQFF.

The chain has TRBV4-1 and TRBJ2-3; TRBD1 or TRBD2 may be the D gene (5 bases each). Germline CDR1 reads MGHRA; CDR2 reads YSYEKL. The CDR3 is 16 amino acids. Trimming pared 3 bases from V and 0 bases from J, leaving 13 bases between. The CDR3 nucleotides read TGCGCCAGCAGCCAGGGCCCTCGGGGCAGCACAGATACGCAGTATTTT. It specifies CASSQGPRGSTDTQYF.

In this sample, this clone turned up once. CDR3: CASSYAPGQGLETQYF. The CDR3 DNA reads as TGTGCCAGCAGTTACGCACCGGGACAGGGGTTGGAGACCCAGTACTTC. The V gene is TRBV6-5, the J gene TRBJ2-5; 10 nucleotides match TRBD1. With 2 bases clipped from V and 5 bases from J, the junction kept 8 bases outside the gene matches. The CDR3 loop spans 16 amino acids. Germline CDR1 reads MNHEY; CDR2 reads SVGAGI.

This chain connects TRBV2 to TRBJ1-1; D perhaps matches TRBD1 (6 bases). V shed 2 bases and J shed 3 bases, with 13 bases lying between them. Germline CDR1 is SNHLY and CDR2 is FYNNEI. The CDR3 is made up of 15 amino acids. The chain's CDR3 is CASSERTDRYTEAFF. The DNA of the CDR3 is TGTGCCAGCAGTGAACGGACAGACCGCTACACTGAAGCTTTCTTT.

The genes are TRBV19 and TRBJ1-1; 7 bases match TRBD1. The junction had 13 bases not matched to a gene; V was cut back by 9 bases and J by 3 bases. Germline lookup yields CDR1 LNHDA and CDR2 SQIVND (reference sequence). The CDR3 has 15 residues. The CDR3 protein is CARIPPGQLDTEAFF. The CDR3 bases are TGTGCCAGAATCCCCCCGGGACAGCTGGACACTGAAGCTTTCTTT.

The rearrangement links TRBV5-5 to TRBJ2-1, with 8 nucleotides matching TRBD2. The V segment lost 4 bases and the J segment 3 bases; nucleotides outside the gene matches: 12. CDR1 is SGHKS and CDR2 is YYEKEE in the germline V gene (reference sequence). The CDR3 length is 17 residues. The CDR3 reads CASSAAGTRVIYNEQFF. The CDR3 nucleotides are TGTGCCAGCAGCGCCGCCGGGACTAGAGTTATCTACAATGAGCAGTTCTTC.

This sequence joins TRBV15 and TRBJ2-2; D is unclear. The CDR3 covers 15 residues. V was pared by 0 bases and J by 5 bases, with 10 bases between. The germline CDR1 and CDR2 sequences are LNHNV and YYDKDF (reference sequence). The CDR3, as DNA: TGTGCCACCAGCAGAGATCTCGGAGCAACCGGGGAGCTGTTTTTT. Translating gives CATSRDLGATGELFF.

This chain uses TRBV2 with TRBJ1-5; D gene ambiguous. This CDR3 is built from 13 residues. Looked up from germline, CDR1 is SNHLY and CDR2 is FYNNEI. V was trimmed by 10 bases and J by 10 bases, leaving 20 bases between them. Here the CDR3 reads CATTLDGNGPQHF. The CDR3 bases are TGTGCCACCACTTTGGACGGGAATGGTCCCCAGCATTTT.